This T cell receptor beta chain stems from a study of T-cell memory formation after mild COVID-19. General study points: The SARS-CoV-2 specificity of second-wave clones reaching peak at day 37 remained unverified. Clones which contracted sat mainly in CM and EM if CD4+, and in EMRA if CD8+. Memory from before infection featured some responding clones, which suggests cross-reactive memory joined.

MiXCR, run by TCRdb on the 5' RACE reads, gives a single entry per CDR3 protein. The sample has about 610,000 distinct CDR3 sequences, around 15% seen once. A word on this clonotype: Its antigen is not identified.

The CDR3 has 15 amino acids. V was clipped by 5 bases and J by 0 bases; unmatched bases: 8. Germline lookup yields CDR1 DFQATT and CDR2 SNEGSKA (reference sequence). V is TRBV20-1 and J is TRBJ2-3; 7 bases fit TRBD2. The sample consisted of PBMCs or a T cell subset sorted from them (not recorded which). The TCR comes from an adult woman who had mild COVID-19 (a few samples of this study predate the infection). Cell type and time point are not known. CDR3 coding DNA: TGCAGTGCTTGGGGGGGGACGTTTAGCACAGATACGCAGTATTTT. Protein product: CSAWGGTFSTDTQYF.